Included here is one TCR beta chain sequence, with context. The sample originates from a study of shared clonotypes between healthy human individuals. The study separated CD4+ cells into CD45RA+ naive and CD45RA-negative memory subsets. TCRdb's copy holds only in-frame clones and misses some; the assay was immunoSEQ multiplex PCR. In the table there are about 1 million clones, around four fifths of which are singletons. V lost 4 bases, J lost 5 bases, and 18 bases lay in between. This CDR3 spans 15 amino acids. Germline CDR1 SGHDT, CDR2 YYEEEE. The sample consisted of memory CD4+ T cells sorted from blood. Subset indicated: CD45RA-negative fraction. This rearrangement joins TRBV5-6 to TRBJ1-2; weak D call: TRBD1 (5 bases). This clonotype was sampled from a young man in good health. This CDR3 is CASSMGLAQGYGYTF. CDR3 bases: TGTGCCAGCAGCATGGGGTTGGCGCAGGGATATGGCTACACCTTC.